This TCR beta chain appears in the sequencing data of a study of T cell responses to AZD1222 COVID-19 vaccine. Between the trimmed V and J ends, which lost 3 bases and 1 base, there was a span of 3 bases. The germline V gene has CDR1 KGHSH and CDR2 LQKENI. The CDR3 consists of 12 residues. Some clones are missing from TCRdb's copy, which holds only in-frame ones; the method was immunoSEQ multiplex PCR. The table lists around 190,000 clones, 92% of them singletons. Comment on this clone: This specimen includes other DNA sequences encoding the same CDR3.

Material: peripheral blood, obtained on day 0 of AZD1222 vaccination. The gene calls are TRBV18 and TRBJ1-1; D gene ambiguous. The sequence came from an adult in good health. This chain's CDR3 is CASSPGNTEAFF. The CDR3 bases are TGTGCCAGCTCACCCGGGAACACTGAAGCTTTCTTT.